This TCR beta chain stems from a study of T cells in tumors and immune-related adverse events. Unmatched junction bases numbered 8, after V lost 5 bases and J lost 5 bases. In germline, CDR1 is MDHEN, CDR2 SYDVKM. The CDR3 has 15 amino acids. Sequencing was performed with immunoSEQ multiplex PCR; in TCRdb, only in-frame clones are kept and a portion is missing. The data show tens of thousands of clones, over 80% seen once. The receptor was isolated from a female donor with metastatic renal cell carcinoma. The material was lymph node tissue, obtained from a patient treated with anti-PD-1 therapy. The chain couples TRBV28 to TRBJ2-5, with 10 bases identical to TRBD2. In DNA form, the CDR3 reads TGTGCCAGCAGTATCCGAGCGGGAGGGAGTGAGACCCAGTACTTC. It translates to CASSIRAGGSETQYF.